This T cell receptor (beta chain) appears in the sequencing data of a study of response to subunit inactivated influenza vaccine. Notes on the study in general: The authors put forward the suggestion that each seasonal influenza vaccination may bring in only a limited number of new T cells.

This clonotype was observed a handful of times. Its antigen is undetermined. TCRdb processed the RT-PCR reads anew with MiXCR; each CDR3 protein has one entry. The data show 150,000 to 200,000 distinct CDR3 sequences, roughly 10% seen once. Sample: CD8+ T cells sorted from PBMCs, taken 23 to 25 months after vaccination. The source is a man aged 45 to 70 who received an inactivated influenza vaccine.

CDR3 DNA: TGCGCCAGCAGCCGCGGTACAGGGGAGGAGACCCAGTACTTC. It is translated as CASSRGTGEETQYF. This sequence joins TRBV4-3 and TRBJ2-5; 7 bases fit TRBD1. Trimming took 4 bases from V and 5 from J; bases not matched to a gene: 7. Germline V lookup: CDR1 LGHNA, CDR2 YSLEER. This CDR3 contains 14 residues.